This T cell receptor (beta chain) originates from a study of spatial heterogeneity in lung cancer. Germline V gene data show CDR1 as LGHDT and CDR2 as YNNKEL (reference sequence). This CDR3 has 14 amino acids. Trimming cost V 6 bases and J 1 base, with 9 bases left between them. Time point: sample taken at primary tumor resection. Whole RNA, isolated from tumor, nontumor lung or frozen PBMC, was sequenced without prior sorting. This clonotype turned up a few times. From the 5' RACE reads, TCRdb called clonotypes with MiXCR, one entry per CDR3 protein. The sample records about 82,000 distinct CDR3 sequences, around 12% being singletons.

This material consisted of PBMCs, taken at surgery. The sequence was collected from a male donor with early-stage non-small cell lung cancer. The chain recombines TRBV3-1 with TRBJ2-2; no reliable D call. The CDR3 DNA sequence: TGTGCCAGCAGTCACGGACGGAACACCGGGGAGCTGTTTTTT. Its protein product is CASSHGRNTGELFF. Supplemented by reference TRBV3-1 and TRBJ2-2, the full variable domain reads DTAVSQTPKYLVTQMGNDKSIKCEQNLGHDTMYWYKQDSKKFLKIMFSYNNKELIINETVPNRFSPKSPDKAHLNLHINSLELGDSAVYFCASSHGRNTGELFFGEGSRLTVL.